The present TCR beta chain was sequenced within a study of cytomegalovirus exposure and HLA in healthy donors. Points from the study as a whole: Reportedly, a later analysis found an Asian-associated ancestry cluster had fewer N-insertions than the approximately 600-donor mean.

As concerns this clone: The antigen is unknown.

Trimming shortened V by 6 bases and J by 2 bases, and 14 bases separated the two germline ends. The CDR3 is 14 residues long. In germline, CDR1 is LNHDA, CDR2 SQIVND (reference sequence). PCR involved 60 Vbeta and 13 Jbeta primers. Produced via immunoSEQ multiplex PCR; TCRdb's table is partial and in-frame only. Of roughly 120,000 clones in the sample, around four fifths were seen once. The chain carries TRBV19 and TRBJ2-7; TRBD2 might be the D (7 bases). Sample: PBMCs. The TCR originated in a man aged 55 to 70 in good health and CMV-seropositive. This CDR3 reads CASSIQGGAYEQYF. DNA of the CDR3: TGTGCCAGTAGCATCCAAGGGGGGGCCTACGAGCAGTACTTC.